Listed here are 7 T cell receptor beta chains from one sample, sequenced in a study of response to subunit inactivated influenza vaccine. One entry per CDR3 protein, called by TCRdb with MiXCR from the RT-PCR reads. The table includes more than 600,000 distinct CDR3 sequences, 15% to 20% detected once. This specimen consisted of PBMCs from blood, obtained 4 to 6 days after vaccination. The receptors here all came from a middle-aged man who received an inactivated influenza vaccine.

This clonotype was counted once. The chain joins TRBV29-1 to TRBJ1-1, with D possibly being TRBD1 (5 bases). The CDR3 extends over 13 amino acids. Germline-derived CDR1 and CDR2 are SQVTM and ANQGSEA. V lost 5 bases and J 0 bases, leaving 10 bases between the germline ends. The chain's CDR3 is CSVLSGMNTEAFF. CDR3 coding DNA: TGCAGCGTTTTGTCAGGGATGAACACTGAAGCTTTCTTT.

The chain carries TRBV6-5 and TRBJ1-1; 8 bases are a match to TRBD1. CDR1 MNHEY and CDR2 SVGAGI come from the germline V gene. The CDR3 totals 15 residues. J lost 4 bases, V lost 0 bases, and 4 bases had no gene match. The CDR3 bases are TGTGCCAGCAGTTACTCCAGTACAGGGGGCACTGAAGCTTTCTTT. Protein product: CASSYSSTGGTEAFF.

The chain links TRBV29-1 to TRBJ2-7; 16 bases map to TRBD2. Germline V gene sequence: CDR1 SQVTM, CDR2 ANQGSEA. V was clipped by 6 bases and J by 6 bases; unmatched bases: 11. CDR3 length equals 16 residues. CDR3 DNA: TGCAGCGTATCCATGGGACTAGCGGGAGGGCCCGGCGAGCAGTACTTC. This sequence encodes CSVSMGLAGGPGEQYF.

The chain has TRBV7-9 and TRBJ2-6; D is possibly TRBD1 (5 bases). V was cut by 5 bases and J by 3 bases, with 14 bases left in between. The CDR3 spans 16 residues. CDR1 is SEHNR and CDR2 is FQNEAQ in the germline V gene (reference sequence). CDR3 in DNA: TGTGCCAGCAGCCACGCCAGGGCACTTGGGGCCAACGTCCTGACTTTC. It translates to CASSHARALGANVLTF.

J is TRBJ1-1 and V is TRBV7-9, with D perhaps matching TRBD1 (5 bases). CDR3 length equals 16 residues. Germline lookup yields CDR1 SEHNR and CDR2 FQNEAQ (reference sequence). V lost 1 base and J lost 3, with 15 bases in between. This CDR3 is CASSLVSGGADTEAFF. Here the CDR3 DNA reads TGTGCCAGCAGCTTAGTAAGCGGGGGAGCGGACACTGAAGCTTTCTTT. The full variable domain, with the rest looked up from reference TRBV7-9 and TRBJ1-1, is DTGVSQNPRHKITKRGQNVTFRCDPISEHNRLYWYRQTLGQGPEFLTYFQNEAQLEKSRLLSDRFSAERPKGSFSTLEIQRTEQGDSAMYLCASSLVSGGADTEAFFGQGTRLTVV.

This clonotype was recorded many times. The V and J genes are TRBV13 and TRBJ2-1; 8 bases are shared with TRBD2. V dropped 8 bases and J dropped 7; count of bases not matched to a gene: 7. The germline V gene has CDR1 PRHDT and CDR2 FYEKMQ (reference sequence). The CDR3 has 13 residues. The CDR3 reads CASGAGRVNEQFF. CDR3 DNA: TGTGCCAGCGGGGCCGGGAGGGTAAATGAGCAGTTCTTC. Based on the CDR3 plus reference TRBV13 and TRBJ2-1, the full variable domain is AAGVIQSPRHLIKEKRETATLKCYPIPRHDTVYWYQQGPGQDPQFLISFYEKMQSDKGSIPDRFSAQQFSDYHSELNMSSLELGDSALYFCASGAGRVNEQFFGPGTRLTVL.

This clonotype was observed at least ten times. J is TRBJ2-2 and V is TRBV11-2, with D possibly TRBD2 on 6 matching bases. This CDR3 is built from 15 residues. V lost 1 base to trimming and J lost 4 bases, with 10 bases between them. The germline V gene has CDR1 SGHAT and CDR2 FQNNGV. CDR3 protein: CASSLAGRRTGELFF. The CDR3 region has the DNA TGTGCCAGCAGCTTAGCAGGGAGGCGCACCGGGGAGCTGTTTTTT. Using reference TRBV11-2 and TRBJ2-2 for the parts outside the CDR3, the full variable domain is EAGVAQSPRYKIIEKRQSVAFWCNPISGHATLYWYQQILGQGPKLLIQFQNNGVVDDSQLPKDRFSAERLKGVDSTLKIQPAKLEDSAVYLCASSLAGRRTGELFFGEGSRLTVL.